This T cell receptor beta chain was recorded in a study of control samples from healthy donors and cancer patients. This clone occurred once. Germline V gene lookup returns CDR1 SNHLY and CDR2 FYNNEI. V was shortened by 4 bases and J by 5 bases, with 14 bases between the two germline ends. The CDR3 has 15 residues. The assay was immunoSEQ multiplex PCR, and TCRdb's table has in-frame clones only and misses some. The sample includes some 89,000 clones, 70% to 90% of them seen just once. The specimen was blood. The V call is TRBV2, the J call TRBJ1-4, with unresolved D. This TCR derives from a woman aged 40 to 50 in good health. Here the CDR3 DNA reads TGTGCCAGCAGTGGCTCCGGGTCCCGAAATGAAAAACTGTTTTTT. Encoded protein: CASSGSGSRNEKLFF.